This T cell receptor beta chain was obtained from a study of glioma-infiltrating T cells after dendritic cell vaccination. Findings of the study overall: No direct clonality-survival link was found; a diverse polyclonal response may matter.

Germline V lookup: CDR1 LNHDA, CDR2 SQIVND (reference sequence). The V gene lost 1 base and the J gene lost 6 bases, with 11 bases spanning the gap. This CDR3 region has 14 residues. Turning to this clone: Its antigen is unknown.

Clones were sequenced by immunoSEQ multiplex PCR, and TCRdb holds only the in-frame ones, with some missing. The sample shows 93,000 or so clones, around 81% of them seen only once. The chain couples TRBV19 to TRBJ2-3; TRBD2 might be the D (5 bases). This TCR was recovered from a human donor with glioblastoma. The sequences come from blood, collected before dendritic cell vaccination. The CDR3 region has the DNA TGTGCCAGTAGTATAGGGACTCCTTCGGATACGCAGTATTTT. Protein sequence: CASSIGTPSDTQYF. Full variable domain (rest looked up from reference TRBV19 and TRBJ2-3): DGGITQSPKYLFRKEGQNVTLSCEQNLNHDAMYWYRQDPGQGLRLIYYSQIVNDFQKGDIAEGYSVSREKKESFPLTVTSAQKNPTAFYLCASSIGTPSDTQYFGPGTRLTVL.